Sequencing of this T cell receptor (beta chain) was carried out in a study of OX40 agonist ivuxolimab in advanced cancers. Study in general: Ivuxolimab, an agonistic anti-OX40 (CD134) antibody, was given to patients. The dose of intravenous ivuxolimab that patients received every 2 weeks ranged from 0.01 to 10 mg/kg. A male proportion of about 86% was recorded, with mean age roughly 60 years and range 23 to 79. Study-wide results and caveats: Among some nonresponders, normalized T-cell clonal expansion was also low.

Regarding this clone: Its antigen is not known.

The data were produced by immunoSEQ multiplex PCR, yet TCRdb's version contains in-frame clones alone and is incomplete. The table includes under 13,000 clones, 80% detected once. J was trimmed by 3 bases and V by 5 bases; bases with no gene match: 7. The length of the CDR3 is 18 residues. The V gene's germline CDR1 is SEHNR and CDR2 FQNEAQ (reference sequence). The TCR comes from an adult with an advanced solid tumor such as melanoma, head and neck, liver or kidney cancer. J is TRBJ2-2 and V is TRBV7-9; 15 nucleotides match TRBD2. Sequencing used CD4+ or CD8+ T cells sorted from blood, obtained in a trial of the OX40 agonist ivuxolimab. The DNA for the CDR3 is TGTGCCAGCAGCACCCGGGGACTAGCGGGGGGAGACACCGGGGAGCTGTTTTTT. It encodes CASSTRGLAGGDTGELFF. The full variable domain, its missing parts supplied by reference TRBV7-9 and TRBJ2-2, is DTGVSQNPRHKITKRGQNVTFRCDPISEHNRLYWYRQTLGQGPEFLTYFQNEAQLEKSRLLSDRFSAERPKGSFSTLEIQRTEQGDSAMYLCASSTRGLAGGDTGELFFGEGSRLTVL.